The 20 T cell receptor beta chains below all came from one sample that was sequenced in a study of regulatory T cells in long-lasting Graves disease. Through Arm-PCR of CDR3 regions and iRepertoire HTBI primers, TCR beta libraries were built. TCRdb independently ran MiXCR on the multiplex PCR reads; one entry per CDR3 protein. The table includes about 450,000 distinct CDR3 sequences, about 14% detected once. Time point of the sample: newly diagnosed GD, antithyroid drugs for less than 3 months. The TCR library was made from RNA that had been extracted from PBMCs in TRIzol. This sample was shared with a second study, whose subject was T cells in Graves' hyperthyroidism and ophthalmopathy.

The material sequenced was peripheral blood mononuclear cells (PBMCs), taken at new diagnosis, from a patient treated with antithyroid drugs. The receptors stem from a woman between 50 and 59 years old with Graves disease.

This clonotype appeared many times. This sequence joins TRBV5-1 and TRBJ2-3; 9 nucleotides line up with TRBD1. Unmatched junction bases numbered 3, after V lost 0 bases and J lost 1 base. Germline loops: CDR1 SGHRS, CDR2 YFSETQ. The CDR3 runs 16 residues. The CDR3 is CASSLATGGGTDTQYF. The CDR3 nucleotides read TGCGCCAGCAGCTTGGCGACAGGGGGGGGCACAGATACGCAGTATTTT. Based on the CDR3 plus reference TRBV5-1 and TRBJ2-3, the full variable domain is KAGVTQTPRYLIKTRGQQVTLSCSPISGHRSVSWYQQTPGQGLQFLFEYFSETQRNKGNFPGRFSGRQFSNSRSEMNVSTLELGDSALYLCASSLATGGGTDTQYFGPGTRLTVL.

This clonotype was seen a few times. The chain combines TRBV4-2 with TRBJ1-4; D is perhaps TRBD1 (6 bases). The germline gives CDR1 LGHNA, CDR2 YNFKEQ. CDR3 length equals 14 residues. Trimming stripped 2 bases from V and 6 bases from J, with 10 bases between. CDR3 sequence reads: CASSQHQGYEKLFF. CDR3 nucleotides: TGTGCCAGCAGCCAACACCAGGGGTATGAAAAACTGTTTTTT.

This clonotype appeared many times. The chain employs TRBV6-5 and TRBJ2-5; a weak D match, TRBD1 (5 bases). V shed 0 bases and J shed 7 bases, with 12 bases lying between them. From germline, CDR1 is MNHEY and CDR2 SVGAGI. This CDR3 region has 14 residues. CDR3 amino acids: CASSYSTDRGTQYF. In nucleotides, the CDR3 is TGTGCCAGCAGTTACTCGACAGACAGAGGGACCCAGTACTTC.

This clonotype has ten or more counts. The rearrangement joins TRBV20-1 to TRBJ1-1; maybe TRBD1 (5 bases). The CDR3 sequence is 13 residues long. Germline V gene data show CDR1 as DFQATT and CDR2 as SNEGSKA (reference sequence). Trimming took off 2 bases at V and 5 bases at J, with 12 bases between the two ends. The chain's CDR3 is CSARQGGGTEAFF. CDR3 nucleotide sequence: TGCAGTGCTAGACAGGGCGGCGGGACTGAAGCTTTCTTT.

This clonotype has a single count. The rearrangement joins TRBV29-1 to TRBJ1-1; the match to TRBD1 covers 9 bases. CDR1 and CDR2 (germline): SQVTM, ANQGSEA. V lost 4 bases, J lost 1 base, and 7 bases stayed unmatched. The CDR3 extends over 15 amino acids. The CDR3 protein is CSVGPPTGGNTEAFF. The CDR3, as DNA: TGCAGCGTTGGCCCCCCGACAGGGGGGAACACTGAAGCTTTCTTT.

The chain recombines TRBV6-1 with TRBJ2-7; TRBD1 matches at 8 bases. The V segment lost 6 bases and the J segment 2 bases; nucleotides outside the gene matches: 9. Germline V lookup: CDR1 MNHNS, CDR2 SASEGT. The CDR3 contains 15 residues. CDR3 protein: CASRLEEDRAYEQYF. CDR3 nucleotides: TGTGCCAGCAGACTAGAGGAGGACAGGGCCTACGAGCAGTACTTC.

A few counts support this clonotype. The chain recombines TRBV9 with TRBJ1-3; a weak D match, TRBD1 (6 bases). Trimming removed 0 bases at V and 0 bases at J, with 13 bases between. Germline-derived CDR1 and CDR2 are SGDLS and YYNGEE. The CDR3 extends over 17 amino acids. The CDR3 reads CASSVGQGPLSGNTIYF. The CDR3 DNA sequence: TGTGCCAGCAGCGTAGGGCAGGGGCCCCTCTCTGGAAACACCATATATTTT.

This clonotype occurred many times. The chain couples TRBV5-1 to TRBJ2-1; no reliable D call. This CDR3 contains 11 residues. The germline gives CDR1 SGHRS, CDR2 YFSETQ. The V end lost 6 bases, the J end lost 4 bases, and 5 bases lay between the germline ends. CDR3 protein: CASTLYNEQFF. The CDR3 DNA reads TGCGCCAGCACCCTGTACAATGAGCAGTTCTTC.

Many counts were recorded for this clonotype. The rearrangement uses TRBV9 and TRBJ1-1; TRBD1 might be the D (6 bases). Germline CDR1 and CDR2: SGDLS and YYNGEE. CDR3 length equals 13 residues. Trimming stripped 0 bases from V and 6 bases from J, with 9 bases between. CDR3 protein: CASSVGQVAEAFF. The CDR3 region has the DNA TGTGCCAGCAGCGTAGGACAGGTCGCTGAAGCTTTCTTT.

V and J are TRBV19 and TRBJ2-1; possibly TRBD1 or TRBD2 for D (5 bases each). The CDR3 sequence is 16 residues long. Trimming cost V 6 bases and J 0 bases, with 15 bases left between them. Per germline, CDR1 LNHDA and CDR2 SQIVND (reference sequence). The CDR3 region is CASRRGKPGSYNEQFF. The CDR3 coding sequence is TGTGCCAGTAGGAGGGGAAAGCCCGGCTCCTACAATGAGCAGTTCTTC.

This clonotype was seen a handful of times. The chain is built from TRBV27 and TRBJ2-1; no firm D call. CDR1 MNHEY and CDR2 SMNVEV come from the germline V gene (reference sequence). V shed 2 bases and J shed 0 bases, with 8 bases lying between them. The CDR3 runs to 15 residues. The CDR3 DNA reads as TGTGCCAGCAGTTTAGTGTTAAGCTCCTACAATGAGCAGTTCTTC. Its protein is CASSLVLSSYNEQFF.

V gene TRBV7-3 combines with J gene TRBJ2-3; perhaps TRBD1 as D (6 bases). This CDR3 region has 17 residues. Trimming pared 1 base from V and 0 bases from J, leaving 14 bases between. Germline V gives CDR1 SGHTA, CDR2 FQGTGA. The CDR3 sequence is CASSLRDITSSTDTQYF. CDR3 bases: TGTGCCAGCAGCTTAAGGGACATTACATCTAGCACAGATACGCAGTATTTT.

In its sample, this clonotype was seen many times. The rearrangement links TRBV5-1 to TRBJ2-3, with 9 bases lining up with TRBD2. The V gene's germline CDR1 is SGHRS and CDR2 YFSETQ. CDR3 size: 16 residues. V shed 4 bases and J 1 base; nucleotides not matched to a gene: 7. This CDR3 is CASSPGLARRTDTQYF. In nucleotides, the CDR3 is TGCGCCAGCAGCCCCGGACTAGCGAGACGCACAGATACGCAGTATTTT.

The table lists this clonotype with many counts. The chain combines TRBV5-1 with TRBJ2-1, with 11 nucleotides matching TRBD2. The CDR3 is 17 residues long. V trimming: 6 bases; J trimming: 0 bases; junction bases outside the gene matches: 8. Germline lookup yields CDR1 SGHRS and CDR2 YFSETQ. Here the CDR3 reads CASTGLAAPSSYNEQFF. The DNA of the CDR3 is TGCGCCAGCACGGGACTAGCGGCTCCTAGCTCCTACAATGAGCAGTTCTTC.

This clonotype was recorded a few times. This chain uses TRBV7-3 with TRBJ2-2, with 12 positions matching TRBD2. CDR1 SGHTA and CDR2 FQGTGA come from the germline V gene. Unmatched junction bases numbered 3, after V lost 4 bases and J lost 6 bases. The CDR3 runs to 15 residues. Written as DNA, the CDR3 is TGTGCCAGCAGCTCAGGACTAGCGGGATCCGGGGAGCTGTTTTTT. Translating gives CASSSGLAGSGELFF.

In its sample, this clonotype was seen many times. The rearrangement joins TRBV11-2 to TRBJ2-7, with 12 bases that match TRBD2. V lost 5 bases and J lost 8; bases outside the gene matches: 7. This CDR3 spans 14 amino acids. CDR1 SGHAT and CDR2 FQNNGV come from the germline V gene. CDR3 loop: CASSASGRAEKQYF. The CDR3 region has the DNA TGTGCCAGCAGCGCTAGCGGGAGGGCGGAGAAGCAGTACTTC. The full variable domain, with the rest looked up from reference TRBV11-2 and TRBJ2-7, is EAGVAQSPRYKIIEKRQSVAFWCNPISGHATLYWYQQILGQGPKLLIQFQNNGVVDDSQLPKDRFSAERLKGVDSTLKIQPAKLEDSAVYLCASSASGRAEKQYFGPGTRLTVT.

This clonotype was recorded at least ten times. The rearrangement links TRBV6-2 or TRBV6-3 to TRBJ2-6; D may correspond to TRBD1 or TRBD2 (6 bases each). CDR1 and CDR2 from the germline V gene are MNHEY and SVGEGT. V lost 2 bases and J 0 bases, leaving 14 bases between the germline ends. There are 18 residues in the CDR3. CDR3 loop: CASSYGLEGDSGANVLTF. CDR3 nucleotides: TGTGCCAGCAGTTACGGCCTGGAGGGGGACTCTGGGGCCAACGTCCTGACTTTC.

Comment on this clonotype: A much larger clone is a single base away; this may be a read error. The J gene is TRBJ2-2, the V gene TRBV5-1, with TRBD2 as a possible D gene (5 bases). CDR3 size: 16 residues. The germline gives CDR1 SGHRS, CDR2 YFSETQ. Written as DNA, the CDR3 is TGCGCCAGCAGCTTGGGTCCAGTCCGGTACACCGGGGAGCTGGTTTTT. Its translation: CASSLGPVRYTGELVF.

Comments on this clonotype: Just one base apart from a much larger clone, this may be a read error. The chain links TRBV6-2 or TRBV6-3 to TRBJ1-1; D might be TRBD1 (6 bases). The CDR3 totals 12 residues. Looked up from germline, CDR1 is MNHEY and CDR2 is SVGEGT. This CDR3 reads CAGKGGGTGAFF. CDR3 bases: TGTGCCGGAAAAGGAGGGGGGACTGGAGCTTTCTTT.

The rearrangement uses TRBV19 and TRBJ1-5, with a tentative D call TRBD1 (5 bases). This CDR3 spans 15 amino acids. Germline V gene lookup returns CDR1 LNHDA and CDR2 SQIVND (reference sequence). V was cut by 7 bases and J by 0 bases, with 13 bases left in between. The CDR3 sequence: CASNPTAGSNQPQHF. The CDR3 nucleotides read TGTGCCAGTAACCCGACAGCCGGTAGCAATCAGCCCCAGCATTTT.